These 21 T cell receptor beta chains originate from one sample sequenced in a study of naive and memory T cell subsets (TCRdb year 2017). Here is what the overall study found, with its caveats: A few larger clonotypes were present in naive repertoires, particularly the CD8 repertoires, and these clonotypes were possibly memory cells re-expressing CD45RA.

Which antigens these TCRs recognize remains unknown. The library was made by UMI-ligation and nested PCR. The sequencer listed for this sample is Illumina MiSeq. To cover both TRBC1 and TRBC2, the beta constant-region primer consisted of an equimolar mix of two oligonucleotides. Four rounds of PCR were used to amplify ligated cDNA, with nested alpha and beta constant-region primers being used together with the SP2 primer. TCRdb reprocessed the public reads (quality trimming at Q25 with fastp, clone calling with MiXCR) and kept in-frame beta chains. Each CDR3 protein appears once, grouped with its most common genes and DNA. The sample contains about 100,000 distinct CDR3 sequences, around 15% of them found a single time. The top ten clonotypes cover around 2.7% of the sample. Material: naive CD8+ T cells from blood. The cell subset or site label corresponds to: naive T cells, CD45RA high CD27+. The origin of the receptors is a human donor in good health.

This clonotype was counted only a few times. The rearrangement links TRBV5-1 to TRBJ2-2; D may be TRBD2 (5 bases). Looked up from germline, CDR1 is SGHRS and CDR2 is YFSETQ. This CDR3 contains 15 residues. The V and J ends lost 3 bases and 4 bases respectively, with 13 bases between them. For the CDR3, the DNA is TGCGCCAGCAGCTCCCAAGCTAGCTTCACCGGGGAGCTGTTTTTT. Translation gives CASSSQASFTGELFF.

The chain couples TRBV20-1 to TRBJ2-7; D unclear. The CDR3 extends over 11 amino acids. The V gene lost 6 bases and the J gene lost 2 bases, with 8 bases spanning the gap. Germline lookup yields CDR1 DFQATT and CDR2 SNEGSKA (reference sequence). CDR3 sequence: CSAEPAYEQYF. CDR3 bases: TGCAGTGCCGAACCGGCCTACGAGCAGTACTTC.

The table lists this clonotype with many counts. The chain links TRBV10-3 to TRBJ1-1; D not resolved. CDR3 length equals 13 residues. Looked up from germline, CDR1 is ENHRY and CDR2 is SYGVKD. The V and J ends lost 6 bases and 3 bases respectively, with 11 bases between them. The CDR3 loop reads CAISQVEHTEAFF. As DNA, the CDR3 is TGTGCCATCAGCCAAGTAGAGCACACTGAAGCTTTCTTT.

This clonotype was found a few times. The rearrangement uses TRBV10-3 and TRBJ1-3; the D is unclear. The V end was cut by 0 bases, the J end by 4 bases, with 7 bases between. Germline CDR1 and CDR2: ENHRY and SYGVKD. CDR3 size: 14 residues. Here the CDR3 DNA reads TGTGCCATCAGTGAGTCGGGTCCGGGAAACACCATATATTTT. Translating gives CAISESGPGNTIYF.

The V call is TRBV2, the J call TRBJ2-2; 10 bases align to TRBD2. In germline, CDR1 is SNHLY, CDR2 FYNNEI. With 2 bases clipped from V and 7 bases from J, the junction kept 7 bases outside the gene matches. The CDR3 consists of 16 residues. DNA of the CDR3: TGTGCCAGCAGTGAAACACTAGCGGGAATGTACGGGGAGCTGTTTTTT. The encoded protein is CASSETLAGMYGELFF.

The chain links TRBV7-9 to TRBJ2-1; D might be TRBD2 (7 bases). V was cut by 5 bases and J by 0 bases, with 23 bases left in between. The CDR3 consists of 19 residues. Germline CDR1 is SEHNR and CDR2 is FQNEAQ (reference sequence). The CDR3 nucleotides read TGTGCCAGCAGCCCGTCCGAGGGTAGGGGGGGCCTCTCCTACAATGAGCAGTTCTTC. Protein sequence: CASSPSEGRGGLSYNEQFF.

The rearrangement links TRBV27 to TRBJ1-1, with D perhaps TRBD1 (6 bases). This CDR3 contains 14 residues. CDR1 and CDR2 from the germline V gene are MNHEY and SMNVEV (reference sequence). V lost 5 bases and J 2 bases, leaving 12 bases between the germline ends. As DNA, the CDR3 is TGTGCCAGCAGTCCTACAGGGATAAACACTGAAGCTTTCTTT. Residues: CASSPTGINTEAFF.

This chain joins TRBV5-1 and TRBJ1-1; a weak D match, TRBD1 (5 bases). The ends were cut back, 1 base at V and 3 bases at J, with 10 bases in the middle. Germline V gene sequence: CDR1 SGHRS, CDR2 YFSETQ. The CDR3 is made up of 14 amino acids. The CDR3 region has the DNA TGCGCCAGCAGCTTGAGGGCAGGGTACACTGAAGCTTTCTTT. Amino acids: CASSLRAGYTEAFF.

There are a few counts of this clonotype. V is TRBV29-1 and J is TRBJ1-2, with D possibly TRBD1 on 5 matching bases. This CDR3 has 13 residues. The germline V gene has CDR1 SQVTM and CDR2 ANQGSEA. The V and J ends lost 6 bases and 8 bases respectively, with 19 bases between them. The CDR3 nucleotides read TGCAGCGTACCCGGGACCCCCAGAGGAGGCTACACCTTC. Protein product: CSVPGTPRGGYTF.

This clonotype was recorded a few times. The V and J genes are TRBV27 and TRBJ2-1; possibly TRBD2 for D (6 bases). Germline CDR1 and CDR2: MNHEY and SMNVEV (reference sequence). The V end was cut by 7 bases, the J end by 6 bases, with 16 bases between. The CDR3 has 14 residues. Here the CDR3 DNA reads TGTGCCAGCAAATTCGGAGGGCCGGGCAATGAGCAGTTCTTC. This translates into CASKFGGPGNEQFF.

There are many counts of this clonotype. The chain has TRBV7-3 and TRBJ2-3; the match to TRBD2 covers 14 bases. The CDR3 loop spans 15 amino acids. Trimming cost V 8 bases and J 4 bases; bases outside gene matches: 5. Germline CDR1 reads SGHTA; CDR2 reads FQGTGA. The DNA for the CDR3 is TGTGCCAGCGCAGGGACTAGCGGGGGTCCAGATACGCAGTATTTT. Its translation is CASAGTSGGPDTQYF. The full variable domain, its missing parts supplied by reference TRBV7-3 and TRBJ2-3, is GAGVSQTPSNKVTEKGKYVELRCDPISGHTALYWYRQSLGQGPEFLIYFQGTGAADDSGLPNDRFFAVRPEGSVSTLKIQRTERGDSAVYLCASAGTSGGPDTQYFGPGTRLTVL.

The genes are TRBV4-3 and TRBJ2-2; 8 bases map to TRBD2. Trimming cost V 3 bases and J 4 bases; bases outside gene matches: 13. The length of the CDR3 is 18 residues. Germline CDR1 LGHNA, CDR2 YSLEER. Here the CDR3 DNA reads TGCGCCAGCAGCCAGGCGTCTCTGCGACTAGCGAGCACCGGGGAGCTGTTTTTT. As protein: CASSQASLRLASTGELFF.

This clonotype turned up a few times. The chain links TRBV20-1 to TRBJ2-7, with TRBD2 as a possible D gene (6 bases). Germline CDR1 DFQATT, CDR2 SNEGSKA (reference sequence). With 6 bases removed from V and 4 bases from J, the gap between germline ends came to 10 bases. There are 11 residues in the CDR3. The CDR3 protein is CSARLVYEQYF. The CDR3 DNA follows: TGCAGTGCAAGACTAGTTTACGAGCAGTACTTC.

This clonotype was found a few times. The J gene is TRBJ2-7, the V gene TRBV6-5, with a weak D call TRBD2 (5 bases). This CDR3 is built from 13 residues. Germline V CDR1 and CDR2: MNHEY, SVGAGI. V gave up 0 bases and J gave up 6 bases, with 9 bases separating them. CDR3 in DNA: TGTGCCAGCAGTTACTCGACGGGGAGCGAGCAGTACTTC. Its protein product is CASSYSTGSEQYF.

V usage is TRBV15 and J usage is TRBJ1-2, with a possible D match to TRBD1 (5 bases). Trimming removed 1 base from V and 8 bases from J, with 11 bases in between. The CDR3 runs 13 residues. The germline gives CDR1 LNHNV, CDR2 YYDKDF (reference sequence). The CDR3 region has the DNA TGTGCCACCAGCAGAGGAGGGGCCGGGGGCTACACCTTC. It specifies CATSRGGAGGYTF.

The V gene is TRBV29-1, the J gene TRBJ2-3, with 8 bases aligning to TRBD2. In germline, CDR1 is SQVTM, CDR2 ANQGSEA. There are 16 residues in the CDR3. V dropped 1 base and J dropped 4; count of bases not matched to a gene: 10. For the CDR3, the DNA is TGCAGCGTTGAAGCCGAGCGGGAGAAGGGATCAGATACGCAGTATTTT. Translated: CSVEAEREKGSDTQYF.

In this sample, this clonotype turned up a few times. V and J are TRBV13 and TRBJ1-2; D is unresolved. V lost 5 bases to trimming and J lost 4 bases, with 20 bases between them. The CDR3 runs to 16 residues. Looked up from germline, CDR1 is PRHDT and CDR2 is FYEKMQ (reference sequence). The CDR3 coding sequence is TGTGCCAGCAGCACTGGCGTGGGTACTGACTTCTATGGCTACACCTTC. Its translation: CASSTGVGTDFYGYTF. Full variable domain (rest looked up from reference TRBV13 and TRBJ1-2): AAGVIQSPRHLIKEKRETATLKCYPIPRHDTVYWYQQGPGQDPQFLISFYEKMQSDKGSIPDRFSAQQFSDYHSELNMSSLELGDSALYFCASSTGVGTDFYGYTFGSGTRLTVV.

In the case of this clonotype: A much more abundant neighbour one base away suggests this may be a read error. This rearrangement joins TRBV5-6 to TRBJ2-1; 7 nucleotides align to TRBD1. Per germline, CDR1 SGHDT and CDR2 YYEEEE. The CDR3 is 12 residues long. The CDR3 here is CASSWDSNGQFF. The CDR3 nucleotides are TGTGCCAGCAGTTGGGACAGCAATGGGCAGTTCTTC.

Many counts were recorded for this clonotype. The V and J genes are TRBV28 and TRBJ2-7; 12 nucleotides align to TRBD1. The germline CDR1 and CDR2 sequences are MDHEN and SYDVKM. The CDR3 covers 14 residues. J was trimmed by 4 bases and V by 5 bases; bases with no gene match: 3. CDR3 sequence: CASSGTGGEYEQYF. In DNA form, the CDR3 reads TGTGCCAGCAGTGGGACAGGGGGCGAGTACGAGCAGTACTTC.

In this sample, this clonotype turned up a few times. This chain joins TRBV7-9 and TRBJ1-1, with 8 bases lining up with TRBD1. The V and J ends lost 3 bases and 0 bases, in that order; junction bases with no gene match: 3. There are 15 residues in the CDR3. Germline V CDR1 and CDR2: SEHNR, FQNEAQ (reference sequence). DNA of the CDR3: TGTGCCAGCAGCTTGGGACAGGCCATGAACACTGAAGCTTTCTTT. Translated, it gives CASSLGQAMNTEAFF. Complete variable domain (other parts from reference TRBV7-9 and TRBJ1-1): DTGVSQNPRHKITKRGQNVTFRCDPISEHNRLYWYRQTLGQGPEFLTYFQNEAQLEKSRLLSDRFSAERPKGSFSTLEIQRTEQGDSAMYLCASSLGQAMNTEAFFGQGTRLTVV.

This clonotype was picked up a small number of times. The chain couples TRBV10-3 to TRBJ1-1; no firm D call. The CDR3 sequence is 13 residues long. Germline values: CDR1 ENHRY, CDR2 SYGVKD. V shed 6 bases and J shed 0 bases, with 8 bases lying between them. The DNA of the CDR3 is TGTGCCATCAGCGACGCGCTGAACACTGAAGCTTTCTTT. Protein: CAISDALNTEAFF.